These T cell receptor beta chains were read from a single sample in a study of T cell responses to AZD1222 COVID-19 vaccine. TCRdb's copy holds only in-frame clones and misses some; the assay was immunoSEQ multiplex PCR. Here the sample spans about 130,000 clones, over 75% being singletons. Source: peripheral blood, taken on day 0 of AZD1222 vaccination. Source of these receptors: an adult in good health. CDR3s include the opening cysteine and the closing phenylalanine or tryptophan. The order of the fields is clone size, D gene, V gene, J gene, CDR3 DNA, CDR3 protein. D genes are given only for firm matches. A row's size may be missing; if present it is once, few, many or a size class.

-	-	TRBV3-1/TRBV3-2	TRBJ1-1	TGTGCCAGCAGCCAAGCCGCGGGTGACGGGAGGGCTGAAGCTTTCTTT	CASSQAAGDGRAEAFF
-	-	TRBV28	TRBJ1-2	TGTGCCAGCACGACCGGAAGCTATGGCTACACCTTC	CASTTGSYGYTF
-	-	TRBV28	TRBJ2-7	TGTGCCAGCCACATCGGGAGTGGTCCTACATACGAGCAGTACTTC	CASHIGSGPTYEQYF
-	-	TRBV5-6	TRBJ2-1	TGTGCCAGCGGCCATTCTAGCGCCGAGCAGTTCTTC	CASGHSSAEQFF
-	-	TRBV5-1	TRBJ1-1	TGCGCCAGCAGCTTGGCTGGGGCGACTAACACTGAAGCTTTCTTT	CASSLAGATNTEAFF
once	-	TRBV28	TRBJ1-3	TGTGCCAGCAAACCAGACTCACCTTGGGGGGACACCATATATTTT	CASKPDSPWGDTIYF
-	-	TRBV5-3	TRBJ2-2	TGTGCCAGCCCAGGGGCGGGGGTGAACACCGGGGAGCTGTTTTTT	CASPGAGVNTGELFF
-	-	TRBV25-1	TRBJ1-2	TGTGCCAGCAGGGAGCGGGGAAGTGTCCCCTCGCTCACCTTC	CASRERGSVPSLTF
-	TRBD2	TRBV5-1	TRBJ2-7	TGCGCCAGCAGCCCCGGGACTAGCGGAGTCTACGAGCAGTACTTC	CASSPGTSGVYEQYF
once	-	TRBV3-1/TRBV3-2	TRBJ1-5	TGTGCCAGCAGCCCCAGGAGCAATCAGCCCCAGCATTTT	CASSPRSNQPQHF
-	TRBD1	TRBV19	TRBJ2-2	TGTGCCAGTGGACGACAGGGCTCTTTGAACACCGGGGAGCTGTTTTTT	CASGRQGSLNTGELFF
-	-	TRBV29-1	TRBJ2-5	TGCAGCGTTAAACTAGGGGGCCAAGAGACCCAGTACTTC	CSVKLGGQETQYF
-	TRBD1	TRBV6-5	TRBJ1-1	TGTGCCGGTTATGGGACAGTCGGAGAAGCTTTCTTT	CAGYGTVGEAFF
-	TRBD1	TRBV19	TRBJ1-5	TGTGCCAGTACCTATGGAGGGGGCGGTCAGCCCCAGCATTTT	CASTYGGGGQPQHF
-	-	TRBV7-9	TRBJ1-6	TGTGCCAGCAGCCCAGCCTCCCCAGGGGCCAATTCACCCCTCCACTTT	CASSPASPGANSPLHF
-	-	TRBV7-9	TRBJ1-4	TGTGCCAGCAGGGGCCGGACAGCAACTAATGAAAAACTGTTTTTT	CASRGRTATNEKLFF
-	TRBD2	TRBV6-1	TRBJ2-7	TGTGCCAGCAGTGCGGGGGGGGGACTCGGATACGAGCAGTACTTC	CASSAGGGLGYEQYF
once	-	TRBV4-2	TRBJ1-1	TGTGCCAGCAGCGCGATACAGGGTGAAGCTTTCTTT	CASSAIQGEAFF
-	-	TRBV5-1	TRBJ2-2	TGCGCCAGCAGGGTCGGAGGGATGAACACCGGGGAGCTGTTTTTT	CASRVGGMNTGELFF
-	-	TRBV4-2	TRBJ1-2	TGTGCCAGCAGCCAAGAAGCGGGGGTGATTGGCTACACCTTC	CASSQEAGVIGYTF
-	-	TRBV12-3/TRBV12-4	TRBJ2-5	TGTGCCAGCAGTTTCTTCCGCCAAGAGACCCAGTACTTC	CASSFFRQETQYF
-	TRBD2	TRBV7-2	TRBJ2-3	TGTGCCAGCAGCTTAGTTAGCGGGGGGGCAGATACGCAGTATTTT	CASSLVSGGADTQYF
-	-	TRBV5-1	TRBJ2-7	TGCGCCAGCAGTGACGGCAGTGCTGTCGAGCAGTACTTC	CASSDGSAVEQYF
-	TRBD1	TRBV2	TRBJ2-2	TGTGCCAGCAGTGAAGTGGGGCCGGCAGGGGGCGGGACCGGGGAGCTGTTTTTT	CASSEVGPAGGGTGELFF
-	-	TRBV2	TRBJ2-1	TGTGCCAGCAGTGCCTTTCAGGGGTCCTACAATGAGCAGTTCTTC	CASSAFQGSYNEQFF
-	-	TRBV5-6	TRBJ2-3	TGTGCCAGCAGCTTGGGGGGAGGTAGCACAGATACGCAGTATTTT	CASSLGGGSTDTQYF
few	-	TRBV7-9	TRBJ1-1	TGTGCCAGCAGCTATGGTGACACTGAAGCTTTCTTT	CASSYGDTEAFF
-	-	TRBV6-5	TRBJ2-1	TGTGCCAGCAGTCGCACTAGTGGGGCTGAGCAGTTCTTC	CASSRTSGAEQFF
-	TRBD2	TRBV2	TRBJ2-7	TGTGCCAGCAGTTTTCTAGCGGGAGGCCTCTCCTACGAGCAGTACTTC	CASSFLAGGLSYEQYF
-	-	TRBV15	TRBJ2-1	TGTGCCACCAGCAGGGGCGACTCCTACAATGAGCAGTTCTTC	CATSRGDSYNEQFF
-	-	TRBV19	TRBJ1-3	TGTGCCAGTAGTCCGGCCGGAAACACCATATATTTT	CASSPAGNTIYF
-	-	TRBV14	TRBJ1-1	TGTGCCAGCAGCCAATTTAAGGGGCGGACTGAAGCTTTCTTT	CASSQFKGRTEAFF
-	-	TRBV7-2	TRBJ1-3	TGTGCCAGCAGCTTGGGGCAACCAGGGTACTCTGGAAACACCATATATTTT	CASSLGQPGYSGNTIYF
-	-	TRBV20-1	TRBJ2-3	TGCAGTGCCTCAGTTGGAGATACGCAGTATTTT	CSASVGDTQYF
-	TRBD1	TRBV28	TRBJ2-2	TGTGCCAGCAGTTTTAACAGGGGGAACACCGGGGAGCTGTTTTTT	CASSFNRGNTGELFF
-	-	TRBV7-9	TRBJ2-7	TGTGCCAGCAGCTCCAACACCCGCCCTGTCTCCTACGAGCAGTACTTC	CASSSNTRPVSYEQYF
-	TRBD1	TRBV7-9	TRBJ1-5	TGTGCCAGCAGCTCGGACAGGGGGCTCAATCAGCCCCAGCATTTT	CASSSDRGLNQPQHF
-	-	TRBV4-2	TRBJ1-6	TGTGCCAGCAGCCAAGTATCCTCACCCCTCCACTTT	CASSQVSSPLHF
-	-	TRBV13	TRBJ2-7	TGTGCCAGCAGCTTACGGGGGGCGCCCTACGAGCAGTACTTC	CASSLRGAPYEQYF
-	-	TRBV21-1	TRBJ1-3	TGTGCCAGCAGCAAAGTTGGGACAGGGCCCATTTTCCCTGGAAACACCATATATTTT	CASSKVGTGPIFPGNTIYF
-	-	TRBV9	TRBJ2-1	TGTGCCAGCAGCGTAGAGGGGGGGCAGACTGAGCAGTTCTTC	CASSVEGGQTEQFF
-	-	TRBV6-1	TRBJ2-7	TGTGCCAGCAGTGAAGGCGGCAGGGACTACGAGCAGTACTTC	CASSEGGRDYEQYF
-	-	TRBV7-9	TRBJ1-1	TGTGCCAGCAGCTTAGATAAGACGGGCAGGCTCGAAGCTTTCTTT	CASSLDKTGRLEAFF
-	-	TRBV28	TRBJ1-5	TGTGCCAGCAGTGCCCCGGGAGGCAATCAGCCCCAGCATTTT	CASSAPGGNQPQHF